One and the same sample provided the 2 T cell receptor beta chains below, sequenced in a study of blood T cell repertoires in COVID-19 (dated by TCRdb to about 2020). Receptors were amplified or captured by the immunoSEQ multiplex PCR assay. TCRdb's version of the immuneACCESS table is confined to in-frame rearrangements and falls short of the full clone set. An unresolved V gene accounts for under half of the shortfall where checked; the remainder is of unknown origin. The table for this sample lists more than 95,000 clones; about 79% of them were counted only once. The top ten clones comprise approximately 35% of the sample. Input material: peripheral blood. All receptors come from a man aged 40-50 years with active or convalescent COVID-19.

The chain is built from TRBV24-1 and TRBJ2-5; 7 nucleotides match TRBD1. The V gene's germline CDR1 is KGHDR and CDR2 SFDVKD. The V and J ends lost 3 bases and 7 bases, in that order; junction bases with no gene match: 10. CDR3 length: 15 amino acids. The CDR3 bases are TGTGCCACCAGTGATATTACAGGGGCTGAGGGGACCCAGTACTTC. Amino acids: CATSDITGAEGTQYF.

This clone was detected once. The chain links TRBV5-1 to TRBJ1-2, with D unresolved. The CDR3 consists of 14 residues. Trimming took off 5 bases at V and 1 base at J, with 12 bases between the two ends. The V gene's germline CDR1 is SGHRS and CDR2 YFSETQ. The CDR3: CASSSGMHNYGYTF. CDR3 DNA: TGCGCCAGCAGTTCCGGGATGCATAACTATGGCTACACCTTC.